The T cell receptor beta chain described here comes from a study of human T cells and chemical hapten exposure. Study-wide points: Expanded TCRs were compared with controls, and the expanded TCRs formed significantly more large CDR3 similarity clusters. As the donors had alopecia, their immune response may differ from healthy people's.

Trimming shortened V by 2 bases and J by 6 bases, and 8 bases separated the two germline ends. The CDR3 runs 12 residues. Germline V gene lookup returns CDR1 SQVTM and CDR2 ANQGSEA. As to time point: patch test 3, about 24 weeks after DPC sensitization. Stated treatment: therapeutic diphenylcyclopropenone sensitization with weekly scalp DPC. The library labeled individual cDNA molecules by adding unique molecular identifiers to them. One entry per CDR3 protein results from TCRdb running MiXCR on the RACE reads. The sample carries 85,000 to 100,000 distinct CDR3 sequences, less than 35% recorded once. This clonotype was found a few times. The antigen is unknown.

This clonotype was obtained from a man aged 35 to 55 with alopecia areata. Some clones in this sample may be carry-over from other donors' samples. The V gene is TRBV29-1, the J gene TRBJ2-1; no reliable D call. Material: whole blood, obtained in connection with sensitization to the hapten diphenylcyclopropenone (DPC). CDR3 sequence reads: CSVESHLNEQFF. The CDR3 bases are TGCAGCGTTGAATCACACCTCAATGAGCAGTTCTTC.